This TCR beta chain emerged from a study of cytomegalovirus exposure and HLA in healthy donors. The CDR3 extends over 14 amino acids. Trimming cost V 7 bases and J 6 bases, with 18 bases left between them. CDR1 and CDR2 (germline): SGHRS, YFSETQ. General observations from the study: An ancestry cluster, one associated with Asian ancestry, reportedly showed fewer N-insertions than the approximately 650-donor mean in a later analysis. A likely sequencing artifact accounted for one observed cluster of highly shared sequence variants. A later analysis linked some 17,000 TCR beta sequences to HLA alleles at 0.05 false discovery rate.

A word on this clone: Antigen: not known.

The study ran its PCR with 60 Vbeta and 13 Jbeta primers. Clones were sequenced by immunoSEQ multiplex PCR, and TCRdb holds only the in-frame ones, with some missing. The sample contains fewer than 200,000 clones, 65% to 85% of which appear only once. The specimen was PBMCs. This TCR came from a woman between 50 and 59 years old in good health and CMV-seropositive. The chain carries TRBV5-1 and TRBJ2-3; the D gene is possibly TRBD2 (6 bases). The CDR3: CASRDFPGDDTQYF. The CDR3 coding sequence is TGCGCCAGCCGGGACTTCCCCGGGGATGATACGCAGTATTTT.